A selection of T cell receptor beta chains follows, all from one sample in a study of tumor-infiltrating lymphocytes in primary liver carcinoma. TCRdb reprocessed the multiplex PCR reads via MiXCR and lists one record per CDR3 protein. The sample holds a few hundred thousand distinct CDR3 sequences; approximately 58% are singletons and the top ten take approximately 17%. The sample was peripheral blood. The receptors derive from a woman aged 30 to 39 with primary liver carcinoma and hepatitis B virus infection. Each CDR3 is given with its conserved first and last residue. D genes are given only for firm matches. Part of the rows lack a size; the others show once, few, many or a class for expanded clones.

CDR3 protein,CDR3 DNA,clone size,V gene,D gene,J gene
CASIGEPYNEQFF,TGCGCCAGCATCGGGGAACCCTACAATGAGCAGTTCTTC,NA,TRBV5-1,NA,TRBJ2-1
CASSYGQGPSYEQFF,TGTGCCAGCAGTTATGGACAGGGACCTTCATATGAGCAGTTCTTC,many,TRBV11-2,TRBD1,TRBJ2-1
CASRERTSIEYNTQYF,TGTGCCAGCAGAGAGCGGACTAGCATCGAATATAATACGCAGTATTTT,NA,TRBV6-1,TRBD2,TRBJ2-3
CASSSRFEQFF,TGTGCCAGCAGTTCTCGGTTTGAGCAGTTCTTC,many,TRBV12-3/TRBV12-4,NA,TRBJ2-1
CASSRLTGRDNEQFF,TGTGCCAGCAGCCGATTAACGGGACGCGACAATGAGCAGTTCTTC,NA,TRBV7-9,NA,TRBJ2-1
CASSQQGGGTDTQYF,TGCGCCAGCAGCCAACAGGGAGGGGGCACAGATACGCAGTATTTT,NA,TRBV5-1,NA,TRBJ2-3
CASSIVGTWVEKLFF,TGTGCCAGCAGTATTGTCGGGACATGGGTAGAAAAACTGTTTTTT,NA,TRBV12-3/TRBV12-4,NA,TRBJ1-4
CSVGLHQNTEAFF,TGCAGCGTTGGTCTGCACCAGAACACTGAAGCTTTCTTT,many,TRBV29-1,NA,TRBJ1-1
CASRGRQGASNEQLF,TGTGCCAGCAGAGGGAGACAGGGGGCTAGCAATGAGCAATTATTC,NA,TRBV6-6,TRBD1,TRBJ2-1
CASSYGPQRTYEQYF,TGTGCCAGCAGTTACGGGCCTCAGAGGACCTACGAGCAGTACTTC,many,TRBV6-2/TRBV6-3,NA,TRBJ2-7
CASSPGQINQPQHF,TGTGCCAGCAGCCCGGGACAGATTAATCAGCCCCAGCATTTT,NA,TRBV6-6,TRBD1,TRBJ1-5
CASSPQGNTEAFF,TGTGCCAGCAGTCCACAGGGGAACACTGAAGCTTTCTTT,few,TRBV6-1,NA,TRBJ1-1
CASSLALGTSGSNEQFF,TGTGCCAGCAGTTTAGCCCTCGGGACTAGCGGGAGTAATGAGCAGTTCTTC,NA,TRBV12-3/TRBV12-4,TRBD2,TRBJ2-1
CASSKSGVQAYEQYF,TGTGCCAGCAGCAAATCGGGGGTCCAGGCTTACGAGCAGTACTTC,NA,TRBV21-1,NA,TRBJ2-7